This T cell receptor (beta chain) was identified during a study of OX40 agonist ivuxolimab in advanced cancers. About the research overall: Administration of intravenous ivuxolimab to patients occurred every 2 weeks at 0.01 to 10 mg/kg. Cancers in dose escalation were hepatocellular, melanoma, renal cell and head and neck.

Here immunoSEQ multiplex PCR was the method, and the copy in TCRdb shows in-frame clones only, minus some. The sample records tens of thousands of clones, about 88% being singletons. Trimming cost V 5 bases and J 2 bases, with 10 bases left between them. The CDR3 consists of 15 residues. Germline assignment: CDR1 MNHNS and CDR2 SASEGT. Material: CD4+ or CD8+ T cells sorted from blood, obtained in a trial of the OX40 agonist ivuxolimab. The chain links TRBV6-1 to TRBJ2-6; D ambiguous. The clonotype originates from an adult with an advanced solid tumor such as melanoma, head and neck, liver or kidney cancer. Here the CDR3 DNA reads TGTGCCAGCAGTCTAGGTTTGCCTGGGGCCAACGTCCTGACTTTC. It encodes CASSLGLPGANVLTF.